This TCR beta chain was documented in a study of blood T cell repertoires in COVID-19. Authors' data handling: The assay estimated nucleated cells by amplifying reference gene primers. Here immunoSEQ multiplex PCR was the method, and the copy in TCRdb shows in-frame clones only, minus some. Clonal size and the V and J genes are those of that table, whereas D and trimming came from the DNA. The table records hundreds of thousands of clones, around four fifths of them present only once. Participant age was about 18 to 89 years, and participants resided in 20 to 30 US areas. The V gene's germline CDR1 is SGHTS and CDR2 YDEGEE. This CDR3 comprises 16 residues. V trimming: 6 bases; J trimming: 2 bases; junction bases outside the gene matches: 10. This clone was seen only once.

The sample consisted of PBMCs or T cells enriched from blood (not recorded which). The chain employs TRBV5-8 and TRBJ2-5, with 10 bases matching TRBD2. This TCR was recovered from a man under 40 with acute COVID-19. CDR3 bases: TGTGCCAGCAAAGTCGGTAGCGGGGGGACTCAAGAGACCCAGTACTTC. It specifies CASKVGSGGTQETQYF. Using reference TRBV5-8 and TRBJ2-5 for the parts outside the CDR3, the full variable domain is EAGVTQSPTHLIKTRGQQATLRCSPISGHTSVYWYQQALGLGLQFLLWYDEGEERNRGNFPPRFSGRQFPNYSSELNVNALELEDSALYLCASKVGSGGTQETQYFGPGTRLLVL.